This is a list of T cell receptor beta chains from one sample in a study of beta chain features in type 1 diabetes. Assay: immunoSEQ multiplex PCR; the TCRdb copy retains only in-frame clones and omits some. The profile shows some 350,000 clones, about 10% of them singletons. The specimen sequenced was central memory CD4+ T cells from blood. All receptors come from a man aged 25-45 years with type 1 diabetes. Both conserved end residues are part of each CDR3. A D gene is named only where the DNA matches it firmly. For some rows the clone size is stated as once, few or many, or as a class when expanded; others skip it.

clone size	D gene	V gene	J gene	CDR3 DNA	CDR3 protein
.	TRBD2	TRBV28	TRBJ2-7	TGTGCCAGCAGTCCCTATACGGGAGGCCTCTACGAGCAGTACTTC	CASSPYTGGLYEQYF
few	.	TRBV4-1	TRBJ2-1	TGCGCCAGCAGCCAAGGGGGACACGGAATGGATGAGCAGTTCTTC	CASSQGGHGMDEQFF
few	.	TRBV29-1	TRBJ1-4	TGCAGCGTTGCTGTTTCAGATGCCCAGGAAAAACTGTTTTTT	CSVAVSDAQEKLFF
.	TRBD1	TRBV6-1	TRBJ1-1	TGTGCCAGCAGAACCGGGACAGGGGACAACACTGAAGCTTTCTTT	CASRTGTGDNTEAFF
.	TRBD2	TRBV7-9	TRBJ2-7	TGTGCCAGCAGCTCTTTCCCGGGAGGCTCCTACGAGCAGTACTTC	CASSSFPGGSYEQYF
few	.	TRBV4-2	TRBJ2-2	TGTGCCAGCAGCTTGGGCGACCTGAACACCGGGGAGCTGTTTTTT	CASSLGDLNTGELFF
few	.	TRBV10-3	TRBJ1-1	TGTGCCAGCAGTGTTCAGGGAAACACTGAAGCTTTCTTT	CASSVQGNTEAFF
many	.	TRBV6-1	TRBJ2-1	TGTGCCAGCAGTGACGGCCCCCGATCGAATGTGTATGAGCAGTTCTTC	CASSDGPRSNVYEQFF
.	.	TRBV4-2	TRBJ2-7	TGTGCCAGCAGCCAAGCGCGGACAAGGTCTTCCGAGCAGTACTTC	CASSQARTRSSEQYF
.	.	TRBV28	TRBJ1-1	TGTGCCAGCAGCCTGCGCCGGACCGCCGGGCAGGTACACACTGAAGCTTTCTTT	CASSLRRTAGQVHTEAFF
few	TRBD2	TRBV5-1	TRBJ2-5	TGCGCCAGCAGCTTTTATAGCGGGATCGGGGAGACCCAGTACTTC	CASSFYSGIGETQYF
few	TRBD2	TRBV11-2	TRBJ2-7	TGTGCCAGCAGCTTATCTAGCGGGGACAGCTCCTACGAGCAGTACTTC	CASSLSSGDSSYEQYF
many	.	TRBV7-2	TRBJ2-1	TGTGCCAGCAGCTTAGAAACTAGCTCCTACAATGAGCAGTTCTTC	CASSLETSSYNEQFF
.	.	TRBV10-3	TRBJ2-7	TGTGCCAGCAGTACGGACAGACAGTCCTACGAGCAGTACTTC	CASSTDRQSYEQYF
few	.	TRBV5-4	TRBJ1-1	TGTGCCAGCACCACCGGGATCCGCGGCACTGAAGCTTTCTTT	CASTTGIRGTEAFF
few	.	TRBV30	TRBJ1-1	TGTGCCTGGAGTTGGGGGGCAAGAGCTTTCTTT	CAWSWGARAFF
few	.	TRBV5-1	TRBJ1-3	TGCGCCAGCAGCTTGGAGGCAGGGAGGAACACCATATATTTT	CASSLEAGRNTIYF
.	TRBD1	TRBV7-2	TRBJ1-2	TGTGCCAGCAGCCCGTACATGACCTCACAGGGGAATGGCTACACCTTC	CASSPYMTSQGNGYTF
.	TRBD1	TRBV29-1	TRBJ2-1	TGCAGCGTTGGAGGACAGGGGGCTACATACAATGAGCAGTTCTTC	CSVGGQGATYNEQFF
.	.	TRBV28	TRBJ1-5	TGTGCCAGCAGTCTCAGCCGGATTGATCAGCCCCAGCATTTT	CASSLSRIDQPQHF
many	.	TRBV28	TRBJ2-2	TGTGCCAGCAGTCATGACTATCAGAACACCGGGGAGCTGTTTTTT	CASSHDYQNTGELFF
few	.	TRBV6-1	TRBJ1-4	TGTGCCACCTTACAGGCACCTGGAGAAAAACTGTTTTTT	CATLQAPGEKLFF
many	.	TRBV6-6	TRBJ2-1	TGTGCCAGCAGCCCGTGGGGAAGCTCCTACAATGAGCAGTTCTTC	CASSPWGSSYNEQFF
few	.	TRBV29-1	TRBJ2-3	TGCAGCGTTGACGAGGGACCGCTATCAGATACGCAGTATTTT	CSVDEGPLSDTQYF
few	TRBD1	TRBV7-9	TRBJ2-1	TGTGCCAGCAGCTTACTGGGACAGGGATCGGATGAGCAGTTCTTC	CASSLLGQGSDEQFF
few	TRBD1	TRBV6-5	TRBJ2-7	TGTGCCAGCAGTTACCAGGCCTCGGGACAGGGCACAAAGCAGTACTTC	CASSYQASGQGTKQYF
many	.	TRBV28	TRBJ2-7	TGTGCCAGCAGACAGGGACCTAACCCCTACGAGCAGTACTTC	CASRQGPNPYEQYF
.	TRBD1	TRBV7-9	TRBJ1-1	TGTGCCAGCAGCTCTAGGGTTGGGACAGGGGGCGACGGAACTGAAGCTTTCTTT	CASSSRVGTGGDGTEAFF
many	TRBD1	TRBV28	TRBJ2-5	TGTGCCAGTACCCGGGGACAGGGGCAAGAGACCCAGTACTTC	CASTRGQGQETQYF
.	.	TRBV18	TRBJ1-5	TGTGCCAGCTCACCAGGGGGCAATCAGCCCCAGCATTTT	CASSPGGNQPQHF
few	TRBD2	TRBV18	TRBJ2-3	TGTGCCAGCTCACCAGCGGGAGACCGCGCAGATACGCAGTATTTT	CASSPAGDRADTQYF
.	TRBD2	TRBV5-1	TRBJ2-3	TGCGCCAGCAGCTTGGGGACTAGCGGGAGAGTCGGCACAGATACGCAGTATTTT	CASSLGTSGRVGTDTQYF
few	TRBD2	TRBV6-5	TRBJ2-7	TGTGCCAGCAGTAGGACTAGTCTCTACGAGCAGTACTTC	CASSRTSLYEQYF
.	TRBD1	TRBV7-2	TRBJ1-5	TGTGCCAGCAGTTTCTATTCACCGGGACAGGGGGATAGCAATCAGCCCCAGCATTTT	CASSFYSPGQGDSNQPQHF
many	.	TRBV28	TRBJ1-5	TGTGCCAGCACCTTACGAAGCAATCAGCCCCAGCATTTT	CASTLRSNQPQHF
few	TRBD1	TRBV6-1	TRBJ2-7	TGTGCCAGCAGACAAGACAGGGGGATTTACTACGAGCAGTACTTC	CASRQDRGIYYEQYF
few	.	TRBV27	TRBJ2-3	TGTGCCAGTAAAGGTAGCGGTCCCACAGATACGCAGTATTTT	CASKGSGPTDTQYF
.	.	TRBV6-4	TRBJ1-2	TGTGCCAGCAGTAAACAAGGGGGAGCCGGCTACACCTTC	CASSKQGGAGYTF
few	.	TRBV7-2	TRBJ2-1	TGTGCCAGCAGCCATCACCTAGGGTCGAGCTCCTACAATGAGCAGTTCTTC	CASSHHLGSSSYNEQFF
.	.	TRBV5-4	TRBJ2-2	TGTGCCAGCAGCCCTACTACAGGGTCGACCACCGGGGAGCTGTTTTTT	CASSPTTGSTTGELFF
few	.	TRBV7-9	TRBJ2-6	TGTGCCAGCAGCTTAGGGCTGGCCCTCCAAGACGTCCTGACTTTC	CASSLGLALQDVLTF